Listed here are 7 T cell receptor beta chains from one sample, sequenced in a study of regulatory T cells in long-lasting Graves disease. Time point here: persistent/refractory GD, antithyroid drugs over 5 years with positive TRAb. PBMC RNA served as the TCR library source. Both iRepertoire HTBI primers and Arm-PCR of CDR3 regions were used to build the TCR beta libraries. TCRdb processed the multiplex PCR reads anew with MiXCR; each CDR3 protein has one entry. Of 450,000 or so distinct CDR3 sequences in the sample, around 21% were seen once. Material: peripheral blood mononuclear cells (PBMCs), obtained when the disease was refractory, from a patient treated with antithyroid drugs. Source of these receptors: a female donor with Graves disease.

This clonotype occurred many times. This chain uses TRBV12-3 or TRBV12-4 with TRBJ2-5, with TRBD1 identical over 10 bases. The CDR3 has 18 residues. Trimming took 6 bases from V and 1 from J; bases not matched to a gene: 14. CDR3 DNA sequence: TGTGCCAGCAGGAATAGCGACGGGACAGGGGATTTCCAAGAGACCCAGTACTTC. Translation gives CASRNSDGTGDFQETQYF.

The V gene is TRBV9, the J gene TRBJ2-2, with a tentative D call TRBD2 (6 bases). The V end was cut by 4 bases, the J end by 8 bases, with 12 bases between. The CDR3 is made up of 13 amino acids. The germline V gene has CDR1 SGDLS and CDR2 YYNGEE. The CDR3 loop reads CASSPPRGGELFF. CDR3 DNA sequence: TGTGCCAGCAGCCCCCCCCGGGGGGGGGAGCTGTTTTTT.

CDR3 region: CASSPIAGDKGYTF. CDR3 DNA: TGTGCCAGCAGCCCAATCGCGGGGGACAAAGGCTACACCTTC. The chain recombines TRBV6-1 with TRBJ1-2; D might be TRBD1 (6 bases). The CDR3 loop spans 14 amino acids. CDR1 MNHNS and CDR2 SASEGT come from the germline V gene. Trimming shortened V by 6 bases and J by 8 bases, and 19 bases separated the two germline ends.

The sample holds a few counts of this clonotype. V and J are TRBV6-1 and TRBJ2-1; D may be TRBD2 (6 bases). V was pared by 6 bases and J by 7 bases, with 16 bases between. The CDR3 length is 14 residues. Germline loops: CDR1 MNHNS, CDR2 SASEGT. CDR3 sequence: CASRAPGLENEQFF. The CDR3 region has the DNA TGTGCCAGCAGGGCTCCGGGACTGGAGAATGAGCAGTTCTTC.

The CDR3 bases are TGTGCCAGTAGTATAGTTGGGGCCGGAGCGTACACCGGGGAGCTGTTTTTT. It yields the protein CASSIVGAGAYTGELFF. This chain uses TRBV19 with TRBJ2-2; maybe TRBD1 (5 bases). CDR3 length equals 17 residues. Trimming removed 1 base at V and 3 bases at J, with 15 bases between. Germline V CDR1 and CDR2: LNHDA, SQIVND (reference sequence).

This clonotype was seen at least ten times. V and J are TRBV28 and TRBJ2-5, with TRBD1 as a possible D gene (6 bases). The germline V gene encodes CDR1 MDHEN and CDR2 SYDVKM. This CDR3 spans 16 amino acids. Trimming took 8 bases from V and 1 from J, leaving 20 bases between them. CDR3 amino acids: CASSLGPGQSQETQYF. CDR3 in DNA: TGTGCCAGCTCTCTGGGCCCCGGACAGTCCCAAGAGACCCAGTACTTC.

This clonotype was observed at least ten times. This rearrangement joins TRBV3-1 to TRBJ1-1, with 9 bases aligning to TRBD1. Looked up from germline, CDR1 is LGHDT and CDR2 is YNNKEL (reference sequence). Germline trimming cut 3 bases from V and 1 base from J; bases unmatched to any gene: 9. This CDR3 is 17 amino acids long. The CDR3 region is CASSHYRDRVWNTEAFF. In nucleotides, the CDR3 is TGTGCCAGCAGCCATTACCGGGACAGGGTTTGGAACACTGAAGCTTTCTTT.